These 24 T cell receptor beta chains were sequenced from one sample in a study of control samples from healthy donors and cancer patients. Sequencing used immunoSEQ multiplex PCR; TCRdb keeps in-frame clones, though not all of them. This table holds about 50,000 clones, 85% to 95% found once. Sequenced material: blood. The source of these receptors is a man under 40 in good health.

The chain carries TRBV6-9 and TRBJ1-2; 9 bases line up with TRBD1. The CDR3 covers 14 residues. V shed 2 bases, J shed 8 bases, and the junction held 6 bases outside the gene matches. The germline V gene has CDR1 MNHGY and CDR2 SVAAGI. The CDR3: CASSYIQGARGYTF. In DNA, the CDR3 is TGTGCCAGCAGTTATATACAGGGGGCGCGAGGCTACACCTTC.

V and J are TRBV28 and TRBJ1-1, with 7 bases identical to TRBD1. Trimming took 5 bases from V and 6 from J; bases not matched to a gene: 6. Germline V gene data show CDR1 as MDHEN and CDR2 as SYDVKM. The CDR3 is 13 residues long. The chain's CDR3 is CASSPQTGPEAFF. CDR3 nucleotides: TGTGCCAGCAGTCCCCAGACAGGGCCTGAAGCTTTCTTT.

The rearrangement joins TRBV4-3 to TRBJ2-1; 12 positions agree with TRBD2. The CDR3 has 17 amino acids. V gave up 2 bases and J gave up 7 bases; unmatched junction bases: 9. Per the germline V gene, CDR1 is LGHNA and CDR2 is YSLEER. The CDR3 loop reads CASSQRLAGEGMNEQFF. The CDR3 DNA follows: TGCGCCAGCAGCCAAAGACTAGCGGGGGAGGGAATGAATGAGCAGTTCTTC.

As DNA, the CDR3 is TGTGCCAGCTCAGGGGGTCAATATCCCCAGCATTTT. It specifies CASSGGQYPQHF. The genes are TRBV9 and TRBJ1-5; 7 bases match TRBD1. Unmatched junction bases numbered 8, after V lost 7 bases and J lost 10 bases. The CDR3 is made up of 12 amino acids. Per the germline V gene, CDR1 is SGDLS and CDR2 is YYNGEE.

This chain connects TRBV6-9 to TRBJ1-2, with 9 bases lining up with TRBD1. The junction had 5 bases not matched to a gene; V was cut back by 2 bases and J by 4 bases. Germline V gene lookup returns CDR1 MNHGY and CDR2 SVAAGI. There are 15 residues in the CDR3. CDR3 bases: TGTGCCAGCAGTTATGGGGACAGGGTGATCTATGGCTACACCTTC. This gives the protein CASSYGDRVIYGYTF.

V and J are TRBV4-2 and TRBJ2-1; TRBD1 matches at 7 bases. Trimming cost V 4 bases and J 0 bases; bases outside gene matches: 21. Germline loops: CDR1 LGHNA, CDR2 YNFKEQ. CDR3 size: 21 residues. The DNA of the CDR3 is TGTGCCAGCAGCCCACAAGCATTGACAGGGCTCCCTTCGAGCTCCTACAATGAGCAGTTCTTC. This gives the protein CASSPQALTGLPSSSYNEQFF.

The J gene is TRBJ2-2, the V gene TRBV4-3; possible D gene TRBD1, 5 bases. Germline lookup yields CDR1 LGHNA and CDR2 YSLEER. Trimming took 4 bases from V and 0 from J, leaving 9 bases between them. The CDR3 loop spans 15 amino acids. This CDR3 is CASSPGRANTGELFF. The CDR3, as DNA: TGCGCCAGCAGCCCAGGCAGGGCGAACACCGGGGAGCTGTTTTTT.

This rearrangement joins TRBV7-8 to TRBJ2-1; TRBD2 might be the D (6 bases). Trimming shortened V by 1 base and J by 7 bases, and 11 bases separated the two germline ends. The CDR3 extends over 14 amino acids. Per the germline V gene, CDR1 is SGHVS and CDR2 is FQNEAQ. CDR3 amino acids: CASSLGAGMNEQFF. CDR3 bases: TGTGCCAGCAGCTTAGGGGCGGGAATGAATGAGCAGTTCTTC.

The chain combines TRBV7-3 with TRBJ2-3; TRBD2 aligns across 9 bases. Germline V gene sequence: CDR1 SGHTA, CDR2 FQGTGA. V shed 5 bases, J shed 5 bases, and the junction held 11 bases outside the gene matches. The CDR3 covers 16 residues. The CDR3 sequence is CASSPGTSQMGDTQYF. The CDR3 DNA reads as TGTGCCAGCAGCCCCGGGACTAGCCAGATGGGAGATACGCAGTATTTT.

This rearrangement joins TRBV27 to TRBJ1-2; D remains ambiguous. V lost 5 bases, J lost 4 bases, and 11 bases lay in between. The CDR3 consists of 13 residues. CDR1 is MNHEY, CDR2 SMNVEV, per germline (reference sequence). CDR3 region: CASSTRSGYGYTF. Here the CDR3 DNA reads TGTGCCAGCAGTACCCGATCGGGCTATGGCTACACCTTC.

CDR3 sequence (DNA): TGTGCCACCAGGGCCGGGTCCTACGAGCAGTACTTC. Translated, it gives CATRAGSYEQYF. The genes are TRBV19 and TRBJ2-7; D might be TRBD1 (5 bases). The CDR3 spans 12 residues. Between the trimmed V and J ends, which lost 10 bases and 1 base, there was a span of 11 bases. CDR1 is LNHDA, CDR2 SQIVND, per germline (reference sequence).

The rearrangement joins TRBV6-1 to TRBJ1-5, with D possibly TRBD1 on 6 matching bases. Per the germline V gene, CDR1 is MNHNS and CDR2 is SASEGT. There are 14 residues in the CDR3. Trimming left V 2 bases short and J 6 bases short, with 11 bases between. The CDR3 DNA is TGTGCCAGCAGTGAAAACAGGGTTCCTCAGCCCCAGCATTTT. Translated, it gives CASSENRVPQPQHF.

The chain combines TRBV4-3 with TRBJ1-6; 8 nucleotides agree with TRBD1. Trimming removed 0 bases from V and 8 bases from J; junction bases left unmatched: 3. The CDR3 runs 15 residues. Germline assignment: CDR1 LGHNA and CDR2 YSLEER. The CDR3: CASSQEDRADSPLHF. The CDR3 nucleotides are TGCGCCAGCAGCCAAGAGGACAGGGCCGATTCACCCCTCCACTTT.

The chain's CDR3 is CASMGRTSGRAAKNIQYF. For the CDR3, the DNA is TGTGCCAGCATGGGGCGGACTAGCGGGAGGGCAGCCAAAAACATTCAGTACTTC. The rearrangement uses TRBV28 and TRBJ2-4; 15 nucleotides agree with TRBD2. Germline lookup yields CDR1 MDHEN and CDR2 SYDVKM. The CDR3 is 18 residues long. The junction had 7 bases not matched to a gene; V was cut back by 7 bases and J by 0 bases. The entire variable domain, with the rest obtained from reference TRBV28 and TRBJ2-4, is as follows: DVKVTQSSRYLVKRTGEKVFLECVQDMDHENMFWYRQDPGLGLRLIYFSYDVKMKEKGDIPEGYSVSREKKERFSLILESASTNQTSMYLCASMGRTSGRAAKNIQYFGAGTRLSVL.

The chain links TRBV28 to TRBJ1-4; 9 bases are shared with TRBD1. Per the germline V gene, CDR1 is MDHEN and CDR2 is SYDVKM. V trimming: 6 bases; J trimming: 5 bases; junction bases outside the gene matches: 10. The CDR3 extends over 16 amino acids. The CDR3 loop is CASRPPRDRVNEKLFF. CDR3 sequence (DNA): TGTGCCAGCAGACCTCCGAGGGACAGGGTAAATGAAAAACTGTTTTTT.

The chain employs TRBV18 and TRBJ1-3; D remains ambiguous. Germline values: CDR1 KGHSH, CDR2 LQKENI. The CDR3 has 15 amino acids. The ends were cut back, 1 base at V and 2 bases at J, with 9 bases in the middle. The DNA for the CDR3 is TGTGCCAGCTCACCACAGGAAGTTGCTGGAAACACCATATATTTT. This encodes CASSPQEVAGNTIYF.

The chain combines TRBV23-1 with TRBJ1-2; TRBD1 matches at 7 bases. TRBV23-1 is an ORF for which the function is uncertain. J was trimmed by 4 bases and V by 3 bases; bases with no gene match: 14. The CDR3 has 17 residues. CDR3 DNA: TGCGCCAGCAGTCAGATGGAGAACAGGGGTGGACTCTATGGCTACACCTTC. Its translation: CASSQMENRGGLYGYTF.

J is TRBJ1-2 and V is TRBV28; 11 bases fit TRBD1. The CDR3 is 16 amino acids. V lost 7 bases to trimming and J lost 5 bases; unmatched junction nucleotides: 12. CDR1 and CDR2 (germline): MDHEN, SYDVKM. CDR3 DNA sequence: TGTGCCAGCATTTCCCCTGGACAGGGGGCTGGGTATGGCTACACCTTC. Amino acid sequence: CASISPGQGAGYGYTF.

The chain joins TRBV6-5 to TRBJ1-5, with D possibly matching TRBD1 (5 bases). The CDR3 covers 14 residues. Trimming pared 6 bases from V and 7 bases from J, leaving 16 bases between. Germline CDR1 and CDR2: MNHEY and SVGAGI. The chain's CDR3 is CASRGVEGWQPQHF. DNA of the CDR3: TGTGCCAGCAGGGGGGTGGAGGGTTGGCAGCCCCAGCATTTT.

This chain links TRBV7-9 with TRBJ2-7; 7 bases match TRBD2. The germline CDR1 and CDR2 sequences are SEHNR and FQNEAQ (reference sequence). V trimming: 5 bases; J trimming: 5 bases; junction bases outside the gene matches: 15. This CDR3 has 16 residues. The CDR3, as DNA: TGTGCCAGCAGCCCGCGGACTAGGGAGACTGTAAACGAGCAGTACTTC. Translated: CASSPRTRETVNEQYF.

The CDR3 region has the DNA TGCGCCAGCAGCCAAGAAGGAGCAGATTATGGCTACACCTTC. It codes for CASSQEGADYGYTF. The rearrangement links TRBV4-3 to TRBJ1-2, with unresolved D. Trimming removed 0 bases from V and 5 bases from J, with 10 bases in between. The germline V gene encodes CDR1 LGHNA and CDR2 YSLEER. This CDR3 spans 14 amino acids.

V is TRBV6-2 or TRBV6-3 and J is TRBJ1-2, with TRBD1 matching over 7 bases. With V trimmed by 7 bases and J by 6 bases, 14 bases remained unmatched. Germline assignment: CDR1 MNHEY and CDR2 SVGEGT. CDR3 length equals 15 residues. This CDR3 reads CASNPAELGGDGYTF. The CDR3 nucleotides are TGTGCCAGCAACCCCGCCGAATTAGGGGGCGATGGCTACACCTTC.

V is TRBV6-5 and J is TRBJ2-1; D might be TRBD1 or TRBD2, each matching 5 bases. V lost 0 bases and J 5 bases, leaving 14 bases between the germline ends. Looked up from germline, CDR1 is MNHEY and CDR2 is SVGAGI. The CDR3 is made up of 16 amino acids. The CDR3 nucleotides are TGTGCCAGCAGTTACTCGGCCGGGACCTTCAACAATGAGCAGTTCTTC. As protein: CASSYSAGTFNNEQFF.

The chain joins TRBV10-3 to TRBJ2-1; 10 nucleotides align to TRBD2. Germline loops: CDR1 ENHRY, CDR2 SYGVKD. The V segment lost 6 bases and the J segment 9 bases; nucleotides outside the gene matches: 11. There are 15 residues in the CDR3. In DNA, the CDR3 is TGTGCCATCAGCAAGACTAGCGGGTGGTCGGGTGAGCAGTTCTTC. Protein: CAISKTSGWSGEQFF.